This T cell receptor beta chain emerged from a study of radiation and T cells in renal cell carcinoma. As for time point: blood 2 weeks post-SBRT. Treatment indicated: 15 Gy SBRT to primary tumor, nephrectomy 4 weeks later. The tumor was a clear cell renal cell carcinoma. This clone was observed a handful of times. TCRdb's table, derived via immunoSEQ multiplex PCR, lists solely in-frame clones and lacks some. The repertoire holds 60,000 to 80,000 clones, roughly 87% seen once, with less than 7% in the top ten. Germline CDR1 and CDR2: MNHEY and SVGAGI. This CDR3 is 14 amino acids long. The germline V and J ends were trimmed by 7 bases and 9 bases, with 16 bases remaining between them.

The V gene is TRBV6-5, the J gene TRBJ1-6; D might be TRBD1 (5 bases). The sample here was blood, taken from a patient whose treatment included radiotherapy and nephrectomy. The sequence derives from a man aged 55 to 69 with renal cell carcinoma. The CDR3 nucleotides are TGTGCCAGCACCGACCAGGGACGAAGTTCACCCCTCCACTTT. As protein: CASTDQGRSSPLHF.